This T cell receptor beta chain was documented in a study of response to subunit inactivated influenza vaccine. Study findings and constraints: Authors suggested few new T cells are recruited by each seasonal influenza vaccination.

The germline V and J ends were trimmed by 6 bases and 2 bases, with 12 bases remaining between them. The CDR3 runs to 14 residues. Germline-derived CDR1 and CDR2 are SGDLS and YYNGEE. TCRdb called the RT-PCR reads again in MiXCR, with one record for every CDR3 protein. This table holds approximately 480,000 distinct CDR3 sequences, roughly 11% found once. With regard to this clonotype: Its antigen is as yet unknown.

The material was PBMCs from blood, obtained roughly 46 days after vaccination. The receptor was derived from a man aged 45-60 years who received an inactivated influenza vaccine. The chain is built from TRBV9 and TRBJ2-1; a possible D gene is TRBD2 (6 bases). The CDR3 DNA sequence: TGTGCCAGCAATCCTGGGGGGACCTACAATGAGCAGTTCTTC. This sequence encodes CASNPGGTYNEQFF.